Each of the 20 T cell receptor beta chains below was sequenced from the same sample in a study of neurological immune-mediated disorders. Time point meaning: longitudinal time-point 3. TCRdb reanalysed the 5' RACE reads using MiXCR and keeps one entry per CDR3 protein. The sample lists fewer than 50,000 distinct CDR3 sequences; more than 9.5% were seen once. Sequenced sample: PBMCs. These TCRs come from a male donor with HTLV-1-associated myelopathy (HAM/TSP).

This clonotype has a count of ten or more. The chain carries TRBV5-1 and TRBJ2-2; D call uncertain. Germline CDR1 SGHRS, CDR2 YFSETQ. The ends were cut back, 5 bases at V and 4 bases at J, with 12 bases in the middle. The CDR3 consists of 14 residues. CDR3 DNA sequence: TGCGCCAGCAGGATCCAAACACTCACCGGGGAGCTGTTTTTT. Translated: CASRIQTLTGELFF.

The gene calls are TRBV27 and TRBJ2-3; D possibly uses TRBD1 or TRBD2 (6 bases each). Trimming stripped 3 bases from V and 0 bases from J, with 13 bases between. Germline CDR1 and CDR2: MNHEY and SMNVEV (reference sequence). The CDR3 covers 16 residues. The CDR3 loop reads CASSFLRGLSTDTQYF. The DNA of the CDR3 is TGTGCCAGCAGTTTCCTCCGGGGGCTTAGCACAGATACGCAGTATTTT.

The V call is TRBV11-2, the J call TRBJ2-2; possible D gene TRBD1, 5 bases. Per the germline V gene, CDR1 is SGHAT and CDR2 is FQNNGV. The CDR3 loop spans 16 amino acids. Trimming stripped 0 bases from V and 7 bases from J, with 15 bases between. Here the CDR3 DNA reads TGTGCCAGCAGCTTAGATCCGGGCAGGGCGAACGGGGAGCTGTTTTTT. As protein: CASSLDPGRANGELFF.

Turning to this clonotype: The junction and the germline gene differ at one end; a read error may be behind it. The genes are TRBV20-1 and TRBJ2-3, with TRBD2 identical over 7 bases. The germline V gene encodes CDR1 DFQATT and CDR2 SNEGSKA (reference sequence). The CDR3 consists of 16 residues. The CDR3 region is CSASTGTSGRTNTQYF. CDR3 DNA sequence: TGCAGTGCTTCAACCGGGACCTCCGGGAGGACAAATACGCAATATTTT.

The sample holds many counts of this clonotype. The genes are TRBV3-1 and TRBJ1-1; D might be TRBD1 (5 bases). Germline assignment: CDR1 LGHDT and CDR2 YNNKEL (reference sequence). CDR3 length: 20 residues. With 3 bases removed from V and 0 bases from J, the gap between germline ends came to 26 bases. CDR3 sequence (DNA): TGTGCCAGCAGCCAGAGCTGGGGTTCCGGGACGGGGAATTTGAACACTGAAGCTTTCTTT. This sequence encodes CASSQSWGSGTGNLNTEAFF.

A word on this clonotype: A read error is possible here, since a much larger clone lies one base away. V usage is TRBV12-3 or TRBV12-4 and J usage is TRBJ2-2; unclear D gene. V was cut by 3 bases and J by 3 bases, with 5 bases left in between. CDR3 length: 13 amino acids. Here the CDR3 reads CASSLSDTGELFF. DNA of the CDR3: TGTGCCAGCAGTTTGTCGGACACCGGGGAGCTGTTTTTT.

The chain is built from TRBV5-6 and TRBJ2-1; perhaps D is TRBD1 or TRBD2 (5 bases each). The CDR3 consists of 16 residues. V lost 0 bases to trimming and J lost 6 bases, with 16 bases between them. CDR1 is SGHDT, CDR2 YYEEEE, per germline. The CDR3 reads CASSLVGTGRCNEQFF. DNA for the CDR3: TGTGCCAGCAGCTTGGTGGGTACGGGGCGATGCAATGAGCAGTTCTTC.

Ten or more counts support this clonotype. The chain uses TRBV20-1 and TRBJ2-7, with 10 nucleotides matching TRBD1. Germline V gene data show CDR1 as DFQATT and CDR2 as SNEGSKA (reference sequence). CDR3 length equals 16 residues. Trimming removed 0 bases from V and 0 bases from J; junction bases left unmatched: 5. The CDR3 DNA follows: TGCAGTGCTAGAGATCGAGGGACAGGGGCCTCCTACGAGCAGTACTTC. Protein: CSARDRGTGASYEQYF.

This clonotype is judged medium-sized. The chain is built from TRBV5-1 and TRBJ2-7, with a tentative D call TRBD2 (5 bases). Germline values: CDR1 SGHRS, CDR2 YFSETQ. Trimming left V 6 bases short and J 0 bases short, with 16 bases between. The CDR3 loop spans 15 amino acids. In DNA form, the CDR3 reads TGCGCCAGCAACGAGGGCGGACGGAGCTCCTACGAGCAGTACTTC. Amino acid sequence: CASNEGGRSSYEQYF.

This clonotype came up many times. The genes are TRBV20-1 and TRBJ2-1, with D possibly TRBD2 on 5 matching bases. Germline V gene data show CDR1 as DFQATT and CDR2 as SNEGSKA (reference sequence). V lost 0 bases, J lost 15 bases, and 18 bases lay in between. The length of the CDR3 is 13 residues. The CDR3 spells CSARDEGQLIPFF. The CDR3 bases are TGCAGTGCTAGAGATGAGGGTCAACTAATCCCGTTCTTC.

This clonotype was seen many times. V usage is TRBV5-1 and J usage is TRBJ2-1; D possibly matches TRBD1 or TRBD2 (5 bases each). This CDR3 spans 13 amino acids. The V end was cut by 3 bases, the J end by 12 bases, with 16 bases between. Germline CDR1 is SGHRS and CDR2 is YFSETQ. The CDR3: CASSSTRGFAQFF. Here the CDR3 DNA reads TGCGCCAGCAGCTCCACTAGGGGTTTTGCGCAGTTCTTC.

This clonotype has a count of ten or more. The chain joins TRBV4-3 to TRBJ1-1; D possibly corresponds to TRBD1 (5 bases). The germline V gene encodes CDR1 LGHNA and CDR2 YSLEER. The CDR3 runs 17 residues. The V gene lost 6 bases and the J gene lost 1 base, with 21 bases spanning the gap. This chain's CDR3 is CASRLDLAGTSNTEAFF. Here the CDR3 DNA reads TGCGCCAGCAGACTAGACTTAGCCGGGACCTCGAACACTGAAGCTTTCTTT.

This clonotype turned up a few times. The chain is built from TRBV10-2 and TRBJ2-1; tentatively, D is TRBD2 (6 bases). The CDR3 has 15 amino acids. V lost 4 bases, J lost 4 bases, and 14 bases lay in between. Germline V gene sequence: CDR1 WSHSY, CDR2 SAAADI. CDR3 nucleotide sequence: TGCGCCAGCAGTGTGGAGGGTTTGGGATACAATGAGCAGTTCTTC. It encodes CASSVEGLGYNEQFF.

This clonotype was seen at least ten times. The chain is built from TRBV10-3 and TRBJ2-3; D assignment may be TRBD1 or TRBD2 (5 bases each). The germline V gene encodes CDR1 ENHRY and CDR2 SYGVKD. This CDR3 comprises 18 residues. The V end was cut by 0 bases, the J end by 5 bases, with 21 bases between. The CDR3 sequence: CAISESVGHAGLRDTQYF. The CDR3 bases are TGTGCCATCAGTGAGTCGGTTGGACATGCGGGTTTACGAGATACGCAGTATTTT.

This clonotype showed up just a few times. The chain couples TRBV14 to TRBJ2-7, with D possibly TRBD2 on 6 matching bases. The germline gives CDR1 SGHDN, CDR2 FVKESK. V lost 2 bases, J lost 3 bases, and 11 bases lay in between. The CDR3 totals 14 residues. The CDR3 DNA reads TGTGCCAGCAGCCAAATCCACGGGGGCTACGAGCAGTACTTC. It translates to CASSQIHGGYEQYF.

This clonotype was recorded many times. The chain combines TRBV9 with TRBJ2-2; TRBD2 agrees at 9 bases. CDR1 is SGDLS, CDR2 YYNGEE, per germline. Trimming cost V 5 bases and J 4 bases; bases outside gene matches: 3. The CDR3 extends over 14 amino acids. CDR3 sequence: CASSSGGVTGELFF. Here the CDR3 DNA reads TGTGCCAGCAGTAGCGGGGGTGTCACCGGGGAGCTGTTTTTT.

The chain joins TRBV9 to TRBJ2-2, with a weak D call TRBD1 (5 bases). The germline V gene has CDR1 SGDLS and CDR2 YYNGEE. The CDR3 spans 15 residues. V lost 0 bases and J 4 bases, leaving 10 bases between the germline ends. This CDR3 reads CASSVVQGTTGELFF. The CDR3 DNA sequence: TGTGCCAGCAGCGTAGTTCAGGGTACCACCGGGGAGCTGTTTTTT.

This clonotype has at least ten counts. In DNA, the CDR3 is TGTGCCAGCAGCCAATCGATCGGGTTTGGAGAGACCCAGTACTTC. Protein product: CASSQSIGFGETQYF. The genes are TRBV16 and TRBJ2-5, with no clear D. The CDR3 is 15 residues long. CDR1 is KGHSY, CDR2 FQNENV, per germline. Trimming shortened V by 0 bases and J by 4 bases, and 12 bases separated the two germline ends.

V is TRBV29-1 and J is TRBJ1-5; 7 bases agree with TRBD1. V trimming: 3 bases; J trimming: 2 bases; junction bases outside the gene matches: 4. Germline loops: CDR1 SQVTM, CDR2 ANQGSEA. The CDR3 consists of 14 residues. This chain's CDR3 is CSVDTQGGNQPQHF. CDR3 DNA sequence: TGCAGCGTTGACACCCAGGGGGGCAATCAGCCCCAGCATTTT.

In its sample, this clonotype was seen many times. The chain employs TRBV9 and TRBJ1-2; 10 bases line up with TRBD1. V lost 4 bases and J lost 7; bases outside the gene matches: 16. Germline lookup yields CDR1 SGDLS and CDR2 YYNGEE. CDR3 length: 17 amino acids. This CDR3 is CASSSVPTDRGQSGYTF. CDR3 sequence (DNA): TGTGCCAGCAGCTCAGTCCCAACTGACAGGGGGCAGAGTGGCTACACCTTC.